The 20 T cell receptor beta chains below come from one sample, sequenced in a study of vaccination effects on CD4 cells after COVID-19. Antigen-specific CD4+ T cells were expanded with viral peptide pools in the ViraFEST assay before sequencing. Isolating CD4+ T cells followed 9 to 11 days of culture. Convalescent patients had PCR-confirmed SARS-CoV-2 infection between March and December 2020. The antigens for these receptors are not known. Profiling relied on immunoSEQ multiplex PCR, and the TCRdb table lists in-frame clones only, not all of them. Of approximately 19,000 clones in the sample, around 74% were seen once. Sequenced material: CD4+ T cells from PBMCs cultured with a peptide pool, taken before COVID-19 vaccination. The receptor source for this set is a human donor who had a prior SARS-CoV-2 infection.

This clone was recorded once. The DNA for the CDR3 is TGTGCCACCAGTGATTCGCCGAGGGGCGGGGTCCCTGGGGCCAACGTCCTGACTTTC. Protein product: CATSDSPRGGVPGANVLTF. V gene TRBV24-1 combines with J gene TRBJ2-6; TRBD2 might be the D (6 bases). V lost 2 bases and J 2 bases, leaving 18 bases between the germline ends. Germline values: CDR1 KGHDR, CDR2 SFDVKD. This CDR3 comprises 19 residues.

This clone was seen a handful of times. The genes are TRBV5-4 and TRBJ2-3; weak D call: TRBD2 (6 bases). CDR3 length: 15 residues. V lost 3 bases and J 2 bases, leaving 13 bases between the germline ends. The germline V gene has CDR1 SGHNT and CDR2 YYREEE (reference sequence). CDR3 bases: TGTGCCAGCAGCTCGCTACCGGGACTCACAGATACGCAGTATTTT. The encoded protein is CASSSLPGLTDTQYF.

This clone was counted between two and nine times. This rearrangement joins TRBV12-3 or TRBV12-4 to TRBJ1-1; a possible D gene is TRBD1 (5 bases). The CDR3 sequence is 13 residues long. V dropped 7 bases and J dropped 5 bases, with 14 bases sitting between them. This chain's CDR3 is CASTTDRRTEAFF. CDR3 DNA: TGTGCCAGCACCACCGACAGACGGACTGAAGCTTTCTTT.

V is TRBV6-4 and J is TRBJ1-6; D is possibly TRBD1 (6 bases). Germline-derived CDR1 and CDR2 are MRHNA and SNTAGT. Between the trimmed V and J ends, which lost 8 bases and 4 bases, there was a span of 15 bases. CDR3 length: 15 residues. CDR3: CASSAGASYNSPLHF. CDR3 nucleotide sequence: TGTGCCAGCTCCGCAGGGGCATCATATAATTCACCCCTCCACTTT.

V is TRBV25-1 and J is TRBJ2-5; TRBD1 matches at 9 bases. The length of the CDR3 is 15 residues. Trimming removed 3 bases from V and 4 bases from J; junction bases left unmatched: 6. Germline V gene sequence: CDR1 MGHDK, CDR2 SYGVNS. CDR3 in DNA: TGTGCCAGCAGTGACCTACAGGGGGCGGGAGAGACCCAGTACTTC. Its translation is CASSDLQGAGETQYF. The full variable domain, with the rest looked up from reference TRBV25-1 and TRBJ2-5, is EADIYQTPRYLVIGTGKKITLECSQTMGHDKMYWYQQDPGMELHLIHYSYGVNSTEKGDLSSESTVSRIRTEHFPLTLESARPSHTSQYLCASSDLQGAGETQYFGPGTRLLVL.

V is TRBV4-1 and J is TRBJ2-7, with D possibly being TRBD1 (6 bases). The length of the CDR3 is 15 residues. Trimming stripped 3 bases from V and 2 bases from J, with 14 bases between. Germline CDR1 and CDR2: MGHRA and YSYEKL. CDR3 in amino acids: CASSHRPGDTYEQYF. The CDR3 region has the DNA TGCGCCAGCAGCCATAGGCCAGGGGATACCTACGAGCAGTACTTC.

The V and J genes are TRBV5-4 and TRBJ2-5; D unresolved. Germline CDR1 reads SGHNT; CDR2 reads YYREEE (reference sequence). The V gene lost 0 bases and the J gene lost 1 base, with 10 bases spanning the gap. The CDR3 runs 15 residues. The CDR3, as DNA: TGTGCCAGCAGCTTGGCGGCCCGACTCCAAGAGACCCAGTACTTC. Its translation: CASSLAARLQETQYF.

This clone has only a few counts. This chain connects TRBV3-1 (or the pseudogene TRBV3-2) to TRBJ1-1; possible D gene TRBD1, 5 bases. Germline values: CDR1 LGHDT, CDR2 YNNKEL (reference sequence). V was pared by 0 bases and J by 1 base, with 12 bases between. There are 16 residues in the CDR3. DNA of the CDR3: TGTGCCAGCAGCCAAGATATTGGGGGTGCGAACACTGAAGCTTTCTTT. Translating gives CASSQDIGGANTEAFF.

The V gene is TRBV13, the J gene TRBJ1-4; a weak D match, TRBD1 (5 bases). The CDR3 length is 13 residues. The germline V and J ends were trimmed by 5 bases and 7 bases, with 11 bases remaining between them. The germline CDR1 and CDR2 sequences are PRHDT and FYEKMQ (reference sequence). The CDR3 here is CASSTRGIEKLFF. CDR3 nucleotide sequence: TGTGCCAGCAGCACGAGGGGTATTGAAAAACTGTTTTTT.

This clone was counted a single time. This chain connects TRBV20-1 to TRBJ2-1; 11 positions agree with TRBD2. The germline gives CDR1 DFQATT, CDR2 SNEGSKA (reference sequence). The CDR3 is 16 residues long. The trim removed 3 bases at V and 7 bases at J, leaving 11 bases unmatched. The CDR3 loop is CSASVVTSGSLNEQFF. The CDR3 DNA sequence: TGCAGTGCTAGTGTGGTCACTAGCGGGAGTCTAAATGAGCAGTTCTTC.

A few counts support this clone. V gene TRBV11-2 combines with J gene TRBJ1-2; D is unclear. The length of the CDR3 is 15 residues. Trimming cost V 5 bases and J 4 bases, with 17 bases left between them. Per germline, CDR1 SGHAT and CDR2 FQNNGV. CDR3 in amino acids: CASSLNGLRPYGYTF. The CDR3 DNA is TGTGCCAGCAGCCTGAACGGATTACGACCCTATGGCTACACCTTC.

This clone was seen a few times. The chain links TRBV7-9 to TRBJ1-1; D is unresolved. V was clipped by 1 base and J by 5 bases, with 14 bases between them. The germline gives CDR1 SEHNR, CDR2 FQNEAQ (reference sequence). The CDR3 contains 15 residues. The CDR3 coding sequence is TGTGCCAGCAGCTTAGGTACACCAGGCCGTACTGAAGCTTTCTTT. Translating it yields CASSLGTPGRTEAFF.

This clone came up once. The J gene is TRBJ2-1, the V gene TRBV7-8; no clear D. The CDR3 extends over 15 amino acids. Per the germline V gene, CDR1 is SGHVS and CDR2 is FQNEAQ. Trimming removed 5 bases from V and 3 bases from J, with 14 bases in between. CDR3 DNA: TGTGCCAGCAGCCCAGAAGTTAAGCGCTACAATGAGCAGTTCTTC. Translation: CASSPEVKRYNEQFF.

The CDR3 nucleotides are TGTGCCAGCAGTTACTCCCGACTAGGCTCCTACAATGAGCAGTTCTTC. Translation gives CASSYSRLGSYNEQFF. This chain uses TRBV6-5 with TRBJ2-1; a weak D match, TRBD2 (6 bases). With 0 bases removed from V and 0 bases from J, the gap between germline ends came to 9 bases. The CDR3 has 16 amino acids. The germline CDR1 and CDR2 sequences are MNHEY and SVGAGI.

CDR3 in DNA: TGTGCCAGCAGCGTAGGTGGTAGCGGGAGAGCCTATGAGCAGTTCTTC. Protein product: CASSVGGSGRAYEQFF. The chain carries TRBV9 and TRBJ2-1; 9 nucleotides match TRBD2. The J segment lost 8 bases and the V segment lost 0 bases, leaving 9 bases of the junction unmatched. Per germline, CDR1 SGDLS and CDR2 YYNGEE. This CDR3 has 16 residues.

This clone was seen only a few times. The chain couples TRBV5-1 to TRBJ1-1; D gene uncertain. This CDR3 region has 12 residues. Trimming removed 2 bases from V and 6 bases from J, with 8 bases in between. Germline CDR1 and CDR2: SGHRS and YFSETQ. The DNA of the CDR3 is TGCGCCAGCAGCTTTTTGGGGTCTGAAGCTTTCTTT. This gives the protein CASSFLGSEAFF.

The chain employs TRBV7-2 and TRBJ1-2; D may be TRBD1 (5 bases). Germline V gives CDR1 SGHTA, CDR2 FQGNSA. Trimming took off 4 bases at V and 1 base at J, with 25 bases between the two ends. This CDR3 is 19 amino acids long. Here the CDR3 DNA reads TGTGCCAGCAGCTCCCCTCAGGGCAGCGAGGCATCGAGTAACTATGGCTACACCTTC. Translating it yields CASSSPQGSEASSNYGYTF.

This chain uses TRBV6-5 with TRBJ1-2, with TRBD1 as a possible D gene (6 bases). With 5 bases removed from V and 7 bases from J, the gap between germline ends came to 20 bases. Germline V CDR1 and CDR2: MNHEY, SVGAGI. This CDR3 is built from 15 residues. The CDR3 DNA follows: TGTGCCAGCAGTCACACGCAGGGGTTTAGCACTGGCTACACCTTC. Translating it yields CASSHTQGFSTGYTF.

This sequence joins TRBV19 and TRBJ1-5, with a tentative D call TRBD1 (6 bases). Trimming pared 4 bases from V and 16 bases from J, leaving 26 bases between. CDR3 length: 15 amino acids. Germline loops: CDR1 LNHDA, CDR2 SQIVND (reference sequence). This CDR3 is CASSTSSQRTEKPHF. CDR3 DNA sequence: TGTGCCAGTAGTACAAGCTCCCAACGGACAGAAAAACCCCATTTT.

The chain links TRBV4-3 to TRBJ2-5; D perhaps matches TRBD2 (5 bases). V was trimmed by 0 bases and J by 0 bases, leaving 11 bases between them. The CDR3 is made up of 16 amino acids. Germline V gene sequence: CDR1 LGHNA, CDR2 YSLEER. CDR3 protein: CASSQDLRRDQETQYF. In DNA, the CDR3 is TGCGCCAGCAGCCAAGATCTCAGGCGGGACCAAGAGACCCAGTACTTC.